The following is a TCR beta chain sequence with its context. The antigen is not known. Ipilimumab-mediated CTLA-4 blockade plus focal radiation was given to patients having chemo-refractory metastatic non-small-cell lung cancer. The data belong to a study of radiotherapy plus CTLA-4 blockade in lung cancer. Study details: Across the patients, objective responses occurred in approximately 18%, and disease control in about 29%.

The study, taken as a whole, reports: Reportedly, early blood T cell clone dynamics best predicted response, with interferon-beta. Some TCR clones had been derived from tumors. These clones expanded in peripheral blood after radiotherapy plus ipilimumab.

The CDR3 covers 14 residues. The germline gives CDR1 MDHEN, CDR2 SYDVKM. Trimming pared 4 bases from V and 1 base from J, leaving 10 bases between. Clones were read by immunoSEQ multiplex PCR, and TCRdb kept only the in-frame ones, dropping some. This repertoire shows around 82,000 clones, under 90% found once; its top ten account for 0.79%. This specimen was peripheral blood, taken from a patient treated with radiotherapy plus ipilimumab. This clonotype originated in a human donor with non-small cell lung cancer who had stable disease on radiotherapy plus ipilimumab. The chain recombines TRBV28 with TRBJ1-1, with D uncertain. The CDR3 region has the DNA TGTGCCAGCAGTTCGTTGATAGGGAACACTGAAGCTTTCTTT. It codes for CASSSLIGNTEAFF.